A single sample gave rise to the 5 T cell receptor beta chains below, sequenced in a study of cytomegalovirus exposure and HLA in healthy donors. This PCR relied on a set of 60 Vbeta primers and 13 Jbeta primers. Sequencing was performed with immunoSEQ multiplex PCR; in TCRdb, only in-frame clones are kept and a portion is missing. The sample records about 190,000 clones, more than 70% being singletons. Material for sequencing was PBMCs. These receptors all stem from a man under 40 in good health and CMV-seropositive.

J is TRBJ2-5 and V is TRBV2; 8 nucleotides line up with TRBD1. The J segment lost 5 bases and the V segment lost 6 bases, leaving 11 bases of the junction unmatched. Germline-derived CDR1 and CDR2 are SNHLY and FYNNEI. The CDR3 contains 15 residues. The CDR3 coding sequence is TGTGCCAGCAGGGCGGGACCAGGGGGCTCGGAGACCCAGTACTTC. Amino acids: CASRAGPGGSETQYF.

This rearrangement joins TRBV2 to TRBJ1-6, with 7 bases aligning to TRBD1. In germline, CDR1 is SNHLY, CDR2 FYNNEI. The J segment lost 9 bases and the V segment lost 4 bases, leaving 12 bases of the junction unmatched. The CDR3 runs 16 residues. CDR3: CASSVGGGQVGSPLHF. CDR3 nucleotides: TGTGCCAGCAGTGTGGGGGGAGGACAGGTTGGTTCACCCCTCCACTTT.

This clone has just a few counts. The CDR3 spells CASSQSTGVIRDTQYF. Here the CDR3 DNA reads TGCGCCAGCAGCCAATCGACAGGGGTAATAAGAGATACGCAGTATTTT. V and J are TRBV4-3 and TRBJ2-3; TRBD1 aligns across 8 bases. With V trimmed by 2 bases and J by 5 bases, 9 bases remained unmatched. The germline V gene has CDR1 LGHNA and CDR2 YSLEER. There are 16 residues in the CDR3.

The sample holds one count of this clone. The genes are TRBV7-8 and TRBJ2-5, with TRBD2 matching 11 bases. This CDR3 spans 15 amino acids. Germline V gives CDR1 SGHVS, CDR2 FQNEAQ. The trim removed 4 bases at V and 7 bases at J, leaving 8 bases unmatched. This CDR3 reads CASSSVAGGPGTQYF. CDR3 nucleotide sequence: TGTGCCAGCAGCTCTGTAGCGGGGGGGCCGGGGACCCAGTACTTC. Variable domain in full (rest from reference TRBV7-8 and TRBJ2-5): GAGVSQSPRYKVAKRGQDVALRCDPISGHVSLFWYQQALGQGPEFLTYFQNEAQLDKSGLPSDRFFAERPEGSVSTLKIQRTQQEDSAVYLCASSSVAGGPGTQYFGPGTRLLVL.

The chain couples TRBV28 to TRBJ1-2; TRBD1 matches at 7 bases. The CDR3 totals 15 residues. Trimming at V came to 3 bases and at J to 5 bases, leaving 9 bases not matched to a gene. CDR1 is MDHEN, CDR2 SYDVKM, per germline. This chain's CDR3 is CASSFPGQSRYGYTF. The CDR3 DNA reads as TGTGCCAGCAGTTTCCCGGGACAGTCACGATATGGCTACACCTTC.